The rows below give T cell receptor beta chains drawn from one sample of a study of blood T cell repertoires in COVID-19. Repertoires were generated with immunoSEQ multiplex PCR, while TCRdb's copy carries only in-frame clones and drops some. The table lists 150,000 to 200,000 clones, roughly 87% of them singletons. Sequencing input: PBMCs or T cells enriched from blood (not recorded which). These TCRs come from a man aged 45-65 years who had recovered from COVID-19. CDR3s include the opening cysteine and the closing phenylalanine or tryptophan. A D gene is named only where the DNA matches it firmly. Clone size is shown for a subset of rows, as once, few, many or a class of expanded clone.

cdr3_nt cdr3_aa v_call clone_size d_call j_call
TGTGCCAGCAGCCAGGCAGGGGGAAATGAGCAGTTCTTC CASSQAGGNEQFF TRBV3-1/TRBV3-2 NA TRBD1 TRBJ2-1
TGTGCCTGGAGTGGCCACAGGGGGAAGAACACCGGGGAGCTGTTTTTT CAWSGHRGKNTGELFF TRBV30 few TRBD1 TRBJ2-2
TGTGCCAGCAGTTTACGGGACACGGACCCGTACTTC CASSLRDTDPYF TRBV12-3/TRBV12-4 NA NA TRBJ2-7
TGTGCCAGCAGCTTGTTGGGACAGGGGGTCCAGCCCCAGCATTTT CASSLLGQGVQPQHF TRBV5-6 NA TRBD1 TRBJ1-5
TGTGCCAGCTCCCGGAGCCCCGATAACACCGGGGAGCTGTTTTTT CASSRSPDNTGELFF TRBV27 NA NA TRBJ2-2
TGTGCCAGCAGCTTGAACGCTCTAGGACAGTTTTCGGATGGCTACACCTTC CASSLNALGQFSDGYTF TRBV5-5 NA NA TRBJ1-2
TGCGCCAGCAGCCCCCGGGGTAGCGGTCCTACCGGGGAGCTGTTTTTT CASSPRGSGPTGELFF TRBV5-1 NA NA TRBJ2-2
TGTGCCAGTCGTGGGCCAACCACTGAAGCTTTCTTT CASRGPTTEAFF TRBV12-3/TRBV12-4 NA NA TRBJ1-1
TGTGCCATCAGGGAAGAGACAGGGGGTTTGGCAAAAGCTTTCTTT CAIREETGGLAKAFF TRBV10-3 NA TRBD1 TRBJ1-1
TGCGCCAGCAGCGTAGCCGGGACAGGGGTTGGCGAGCAGTACTTC CASSVAGTGVGEQYF TRBV5-1 NA TRBD1 TRBJ2-7
TGTGCCAGCAGCCAAAGGACAGGAATGGTCGGTGAGCAGTTCTTC CASSQRTGMVGEQFF TRBV14 NA TRBD1 TRBJ2-1
TGTGCCAGCAGTCAAATCAGGGTAGCCGATGAAAAACTGTTTTTT CASSQIRVADEKLFF TRBV3-1/TRBV3-2 NA NA TRBJ1-4
TGTGCCAGCAGCGGACTAGCGGGAGGGTTAAGCTCCTACAATGAGCAGTTCTTC CASSGLAGGLSSYNEQFF TRBV2 NA TRBD2 TRBJ2-1
TGTGCCAGCAAACTTATGCGGTCTGATGAAAAACTGTTTTTT CASKLMRSDEKLFF TRBV6-5 NA NA TRBJ1-4
TGTGCCAGCAGCCACAATGGCCCGGGTCTACTCTCCTACGAGCAGTACTTC CASSHNGPGLLSYEQYF TRBV14 NA NA TRBJ2-7
TGTGCCAGCAGCGCGGGACCGAACCTCTCTGGAAACACCATATATTTT CASSAGPNLSGNTIYF TRBV7-9 NA NA TRBJ1-3
TGTGCCACCAGCATACCCGGGACAGGGGATGGCTACACCTTC CATSIPGTGDGYTF TRBV15 NA TRBD1 TRBJ1-2
TGTGCCAGCAGCCACCAACAGGGGACGGCTTTCTTT CASSHQQGTAFF TRBV3-1/TRBV3-2 NA TRBD1 TRBJ1-1
TGTGCCAGCAGCTTATTACAGGGGACAGGGGGCGCCGGATCTAATGAAAAACTGTTTTTT CASSLLQGTGGAGSNEKLFF TRBV7-8 NA TRBD1 TRBJ1-4
TGTGCCAGCAGCCAAGGCGGAGGGGGGGCTTACAATGAGCAGTTCTTC CASSQGGGGAYNEQFF TRBV4-2 NA NA TRBJ2-1
TGTGCCAGCAGCCGCGTCAGACAGGGTAGGACAGATACGCAGTATTTT CASSRVRQGRTDTQYF TRBV7-8 NA TRBD1 TRBJ2-3
TGTGCCAGCAGCGTGGACAACCGGAACACTGAAGCTTTCTTT CASSVDNRNTEAFF TRBV7-2 few NA TRBJ1-1
TGCGCCAGCAGCTTCAACGTTAGCGGGGAGCTGTTTTTT CASSFNVSGELFF TRBV5-1 once NA TRBJ2-2
TGTGCCAGTACCACGACGAGGGAGAGCTCCTACAATGAGCAGTTCTTC CASTTTRESSYNEQFF TRBV19 NA NA TRBJ2-1
TGTGCCAGCAGTGAAGACCAGGGGGCCGAGCAGTACTTC CASSEDQGAEQYF TRBV12-3/TRBV12-4 once TRBD1 TRBJ2-7
TGTGCCAGCAGCTTGATAGGGGATCAGCCCCAGCATTTT CASSLIGDQPQHF TRBV5-5 few NA TRBJ1-5
TGTGCCACCAGTGATTTGCCCACCAGCTCCTACAATGAGCAGTTCTTC CATSDLPTSSYNEQFF TRBV24-1 NA NA TRBJ2-1
TGTGCCAGTAGTATGGAGGGTAAAGGTCAGCCCCAGCATTTT CASSMEGKGQPQHF TRBV19 NA NA TRBJ1-5
TGTGCCAGCAGCCTTGGACAGGTCACTGAAGCTTTCTTT CASSLGQVTEAFF TRBV14 NA TRBD1 TRBJ1-1
TGTGCCAGCAGCCAAGATTTCGGGACAGGGAACACTGAAGCTTTCTTT CASSQDFGTGNTEAFF TRBV3-1/TRBV3-2 NA TRBD1 TRBJ1-1
TGTGCCAGCAGCTTAGCAGGGCTAGCGAGGAGCTCCTACGAGCAGTACTTC CASSLAGLARSSYEQYF TRBV7-9 NA NA TRBJ2-7
TGTGCCAGCAGCCCCCAGACAGGCGGTAATGAAAAACTGTTTTTT CASSPQTGGNEKLFF TRBV9 once NA TRBJ1-4
TGTGCCAGCAGCGTGGGAGGGGGCAATCAGCCCCAGCATTTT CASSVGGGNQPQHF TRBV7-9 NA NA TRBJ1-5
TGTGCCAGCAAAACAGGGACGGGAAACACCATATATTTT CASKTGTGNTIYF TRBV28 NA NA TRBJ1-3
TGTGCCAGCAGCTGGGGGACTAGTTCGGAGACCCAGTACTTC CASSWGTSSETQYF TRBV7-8 NA TRBD2 TRBJ2-5
TGTGCCTGGAGTTCGCCGGGGAAACTGTTTTTT CAWSSPGKLFF TRBV30 NA NA TRBJ1-4
TGTGCCACCAGTGATTTGGTCAGGGAAAAGGGCACAGATACGCAGTATTTT CATSDLVREKGTDTQYF TRBV24-1 NA NA TRBJ2-3
TGTGCCAGCTCACCTCTCAGAGAGGGCTCCCGCACAGATACGCAGTATTTT CASSPLREGSRTDTQYF TRBV18 once NA TRBJ2-3
TGTGCCACCAGTGAACCTTCTCCGGGACTGGAGCAGTTCTTC CATSEPSPGLEQFF TRBV24-1 NA NA TRBJ2-1
TGTGCCAGCAGTTTCTCAGGGGGCTACAATCAGCCCCAGCATTTT CASSFSGGYNQPQHF TRBV28 NA TRBD1 TRBJ1-5
TGTGCCAGTAGCCCGACAGGGAAAGAGAATGGCTACACCTTC CASSPTGKENGYTF TRBV19 NA TRBD1 TRBJ1-2
TGTGCCAGCAGCCCTAGGACTAGCGACTACGAGCAGTACTTC CASSPRTSDYEQYF TRBV3-1/TRBV3-2 NA TRBD2 TRBJ2-7
TGTGCCAGCAGTGGCCGTGGACAACAAGAGACCCAGTACTTC CASSGRGQQETQYF TRBV25-1 NA NA TRBJ2-5
TGTGCCAGCAGTTATTCGGGACTAGCGGGGGTCTACAATGAGCAGTTCTTC CASSYSGLAGVYNEQFF TRBV2 many TRBD2 TRBJ2-1
TGTGCCACCAGTGATTTGGGACGGGAGACCGGGGAGCTGTTTTTT CATSDLGRETGELFF TRBV24-1 many NA TRBJ2-2
TGTGCCAGCAGCCGTAGCGGGAGTGCAGATACGCAGTATTTT CASSRSGSADTQYF TRBV4-2 NA TRBD2 TRBJ2-3
TGTGCCAGCAAGGCTAGCGGGAGCTACGAGCAGTACTTC CASKASGSYEQYF TRBV7-9 NA TRBD2 TRBJ2-7
TGTGCCAGCAGCCAACCTAGCGGGGTCTACAATGAGCAGTTCTTC CASSQPSGVYNEQFF TRBV3-1/TRBV3-2 NA TRBD2 TRBJ2-1
TGCGCCAGCAGCTTCATTAGCGGGGGATCTAGCACAGATACGCAGTATTTT CASSFISGGSSTDTQYF TRBV5-1 once TRBD2 TRBJ2-3
TGTGCCACCAGTGATCACCGGGACTCAACCGCCGAGCAGTACTTC CATSDHRDSTAEQYF TRBV24-1 few NA TRBJ2-7
TGTGCCAGTAGTAACAGGGAAGGGTACGAGCAGTACTTC CASSNREGYEQYF TRBV19 NA NA TRBJ2-7
TGTGCCAGCAGCGTAGGGGTTGGGGAGTTTACGCAGTATTTT CASSVGVGEFTQYF TRBV9 few NA TRBJ2-3
TGCAGCGTTGAAGTAGCGGGAGGTCGGAATGAGCAGTTCTTC CSVEVAGGRNEQFF TRBV29-1 NA TRBD2 TRBJ2-1
TGTGCCAGCAGCCGAGAGAGGGATTCACCCCTCCACTTT CASSRERDSPLHF TRBV14 once NA TRBJ1-6
TGTGCCAGCAGCCCGGGACTAGCGGGAGTGGAGATGGGATTTCATACGCAGTATTTT CASSPGLAGVEMGFHTQYF TRBV14 few TRBD2 TRBJ2-3
TGTGCCAGCAGCCTCAGGGTTGCGAACACTGAAGCTTTCTTT CASSLRVANTEAFF TRBV7-8 NA NA TRBJ1-1
TGTGCCAGCAGTGACGACAGATTCAATCAGCCCCAGCATTTT CASSDDRFNQPQHF TRBV2 NA NA TRBJ1-5
TGTGCCAGCAGTTACCCTAGCGGGGGATACAATGAGCAGTTCTTC CASSYPSGGYNEQFF TRBV6-5 NA TRBD2 TRBJ2-1
TGTGCCATCCCAACTCAGGGTCGTAATGAAAAACTGTTTTTT CAIPTQGRNEKLFF TRBV2 NA NA TRBJ1-4